The subject of this entry is one T cell receptor (beta chain). Its specificity is not known. The assay was immunoSEQ multiplex PCR, and TCRdb's table has in-frame clones only and misses some. The table lists 15,000 or so clones, around 69% of them singletons. This record comes from a study of immune cell composition in non-small cell lung cancer. The CDR3 contains 14 residues. The V gene's germline CDR1 is SGHNT and CDR2 YENEEA. The germline V and J ends were trimmed by 2 bases and 1 base, with 5 bases remaining between them. The study's findings and limits: Tumour-reactive clones were not shown to match dominant in vivo tumour clones. Squamous carcinomas (approximately 80%) more often had tumour-associated clones >0.5% than adenocarcinomas (around 33%). No significant correlation existed between pack-years smoked and tumour clonality. Lung squamous cell carcinoma tumours had significantly higher top 10 clone scores and productive clonality than lung adenocarcinoma.

Sample: lung tumor tissue. The receptor was isolated from a human donor with non-small cell lung cancer. V is TRBV11-3 and J is TRBJ2-2; no clear D gene. The CDR3 coding sequence is TGTGCCAGCAGCTTACTAGGGAACACCGGGGAGCTGTTTTTT. Translation: CASSLLGNTGELFF.